These 8 T cell receptor beta chains share one sample of origin, sequenced in a study of metastatic and nonmetastatic thyroid tumors (dated by TCRdb to about 2020). The receptor library was made with PCR. Sequencing was performed on an Illumina HiSeq 4000. TCRdb cleaned the public reads at Q25 with fastp, built clones with MiXCR and kept in-frame beta chains. The sample table holds more than 20,000 clones, of which roughly 13% were seen once. Of the sample, around 5% falls within the top ten clones. No treatment had been received by any patient before thyroid surgery. Input material: blood. The source of these receptors is a female donor with papillary thyroid cancer or a benign thyroid nodule (not recorded which). Some clones in this sample may be carry-over from other donors' samples.

This clone was seen a handful of times. At one boundary the junction diverges from the germline segment, which might be a read error. The chain employs TRBV6-5 and TRBJ1-6, with D possibly being TRBD1 (5 bases). CDR1 MNHEY and CDR2 SVGAGI come from the germline V gene. This CDR3 spans 14 amino acids. The CDR3 bases are TGTGCCAGCAGTTACCTACGGGGGGTCTCACCCCTCCAATTT. Encoded protein: CASSYLRGVSPLQF.

This clone has ten or more counts. Other DNA sequences in this sample translate to the same CDR3. The V gene is TRBV7-9, the J gene TRBJ2-7; D is undetermined. Trimming shortened V by 8 bases and J by 8 bases, and 16 bases separated the two germline ends. The CDR3 is made up of 12 amino acids. Germline V gene sequence: CDR1 SEHNR, CDR2 FQNEAQ (reference sequence). The DNA of the CDR3 is TGTGCCAGCGGGCAGGCGGCCCACAAGCAGTACTTC. Encoded protein: CASGQAAHKQYF.

V is TRBV5-1 and J is TRBJ2-3; 8 bases are shared with TRBD2. After removal of 4 bases from V and 5 bases from J, the junction contained 9 bases not matched to a gene. Germline V CDR1 and CDR2: SGHRS, YFSETQ. The CDR3 consists of 15 residues. CDR3 sequence (DNA): TGCGCCAGCAGCCGCGACGGGGGGGCCGAAGATACGCAGTATTTT. Encoded protein: CASSRDGGAEDTQYF.

This clone was detected ten times or more. V and J are TRBV28 and TRBJ1-5; tentatively, D is TRBD1 (5 bases). CDR3 size: 16 residues. CDR1 and CDR2 (germline): MDHEN, SYDVKM. Trimming stripped 5 bases from V and 6 bases from J, with 20 bases between. Here the CDR3 reads CASSTLFGDGGQPQHF. The CDR3 DNA follows: TGTGCCAGCAGTACCCTCTTTGGGGATGGGGGTCAGCCCCAGCATTTT.

Ten or more counts support this clone. V and J are TRBV2 and TRBJ2-7; tentative D call: TRBD2 (5 bases). This CDR3 has 14 residues. Germline loops: CDR1 SNHLY, CDR2 FYNNEI. V shed 5 bases and J shed 3 bases, with 14 bases lying between them. The CDR3 sequence is CASSRLPGSYEQYF. The CDR3 DNA follows: TGTGCCAGCAGTCGTCTACCGGGAAGCTACGAGCAGTACTTC.

This clone has at least ten counts. Distinct nucleotide sequences in the sample also encode this CDR3. CDR3 protein: CSARDLAGADTGELFF. CDR3 nucleotides: TGCAGTGCTAGAGATCTCGCGGGAGCGGACACCGGGGAGCTGTTTTTT. The V gene is TRBV20-1, the J gene TRBJ2-2, with 7 bases lining up with TRBD2. The CDR3 totals 16 residues. Losses at the gene ends were 0 bases for V and 3 bases for J; bases not matched to a gene: 7. The V gene's germline CDR1 is DFQATT and CDR2 SNEGSKA (reference sequence).

This clone came up many times. The V and J genes are TRBV9 and TRBJ2-1; D might be TRBD1 or TRBD2, each matching 6 bases. V lost 4 bases and J 1 base, leaving 15 bases between the germline ends. The CDR3 contains 16 residues. Germline V gives CDR1 SGDLS, CDR2 YYNGEE. This chain's CDR3 is CASSIRGDTSYNEQFF. CDR3 in DNA: TGTGCCAGCAGCATTAGGGGGGATACTTCCTACAATGAGCAGTTCTTC.

This clone has a count of ten or more. The V gene is TRBV6-5, the J gene TRBJ2-1, with D perhaps TRBD2 (6 bases). This CDR3 is 16 amino acids long. V lost 2 bases to trimming and J lost 5 bases, with 16 bases between them. Germline CDR1 and CDR2: MNHEY and SVGAGI. This chain's CDR3 is CASSYLPGSGDNEQFF. In DNA, the CDR3 is TGTGCCAGCAGTTACCTCCCGGGTTCGGGAGACAATGAGCAGTTCTTC.